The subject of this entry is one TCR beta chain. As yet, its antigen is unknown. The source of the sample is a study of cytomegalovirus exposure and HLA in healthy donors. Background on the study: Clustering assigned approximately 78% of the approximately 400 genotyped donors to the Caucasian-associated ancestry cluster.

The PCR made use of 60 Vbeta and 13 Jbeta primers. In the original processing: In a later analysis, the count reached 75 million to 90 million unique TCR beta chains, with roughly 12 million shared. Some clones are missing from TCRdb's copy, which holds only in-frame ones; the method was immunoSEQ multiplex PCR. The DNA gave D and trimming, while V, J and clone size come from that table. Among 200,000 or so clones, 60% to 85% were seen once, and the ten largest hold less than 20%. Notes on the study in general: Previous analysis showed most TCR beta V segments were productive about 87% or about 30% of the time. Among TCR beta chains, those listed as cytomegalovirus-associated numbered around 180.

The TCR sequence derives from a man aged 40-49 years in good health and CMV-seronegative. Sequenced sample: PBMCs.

CDR3 nucleotides: TGTGCCATCAGTGAGTCTTGGGGGGGCAGGGGGAACACTGAAGCTTTCTTT. It yields the protein CAISESWGGRGNTEAFF. J is TRBJ1-1 and V is TRBV10-3; D perhaps matches TRBD1 (6 bases). This CDR3 spans 17 amino acids. The V end lost 0 bases, the J end lost 1 base, and 15 bases lay between the germline ends. Germline V gene data show CDR1 as ENHRY and CDR2 as SYGVKD.